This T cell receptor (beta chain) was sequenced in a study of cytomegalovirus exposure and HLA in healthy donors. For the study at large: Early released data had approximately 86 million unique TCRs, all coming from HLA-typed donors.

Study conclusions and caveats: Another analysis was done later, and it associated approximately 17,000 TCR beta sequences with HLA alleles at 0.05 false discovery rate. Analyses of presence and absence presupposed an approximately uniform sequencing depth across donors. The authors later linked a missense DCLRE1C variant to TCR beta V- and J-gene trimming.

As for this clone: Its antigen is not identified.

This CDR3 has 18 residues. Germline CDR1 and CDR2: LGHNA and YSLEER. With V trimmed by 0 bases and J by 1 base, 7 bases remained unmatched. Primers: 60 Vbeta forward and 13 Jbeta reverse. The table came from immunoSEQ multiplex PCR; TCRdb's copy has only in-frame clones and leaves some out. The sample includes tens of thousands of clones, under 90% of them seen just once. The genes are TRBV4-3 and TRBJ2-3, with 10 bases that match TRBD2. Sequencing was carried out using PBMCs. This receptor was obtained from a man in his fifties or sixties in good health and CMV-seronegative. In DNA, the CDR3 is TGCGCCAGCAGCCAAGACGGGGGGCTAGCGGGAGGCACAGATACGCAGTATTTT. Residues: CASSQDGGLAGGTDTQYF.